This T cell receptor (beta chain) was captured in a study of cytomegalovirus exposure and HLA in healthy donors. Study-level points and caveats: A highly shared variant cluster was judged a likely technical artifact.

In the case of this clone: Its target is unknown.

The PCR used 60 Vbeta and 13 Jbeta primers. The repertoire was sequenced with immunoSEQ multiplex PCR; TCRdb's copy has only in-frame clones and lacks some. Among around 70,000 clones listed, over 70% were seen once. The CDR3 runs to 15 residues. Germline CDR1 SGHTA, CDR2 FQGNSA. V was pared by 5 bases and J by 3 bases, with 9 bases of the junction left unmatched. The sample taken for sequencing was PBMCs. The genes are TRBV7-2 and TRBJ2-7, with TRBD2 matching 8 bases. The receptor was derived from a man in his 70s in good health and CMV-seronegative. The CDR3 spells CASSAGGGAIYEQYF. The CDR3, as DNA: TGTGCCAGCAGCGCGGGGGGCGGAGCCATCTACGAGCAGTACTTC.